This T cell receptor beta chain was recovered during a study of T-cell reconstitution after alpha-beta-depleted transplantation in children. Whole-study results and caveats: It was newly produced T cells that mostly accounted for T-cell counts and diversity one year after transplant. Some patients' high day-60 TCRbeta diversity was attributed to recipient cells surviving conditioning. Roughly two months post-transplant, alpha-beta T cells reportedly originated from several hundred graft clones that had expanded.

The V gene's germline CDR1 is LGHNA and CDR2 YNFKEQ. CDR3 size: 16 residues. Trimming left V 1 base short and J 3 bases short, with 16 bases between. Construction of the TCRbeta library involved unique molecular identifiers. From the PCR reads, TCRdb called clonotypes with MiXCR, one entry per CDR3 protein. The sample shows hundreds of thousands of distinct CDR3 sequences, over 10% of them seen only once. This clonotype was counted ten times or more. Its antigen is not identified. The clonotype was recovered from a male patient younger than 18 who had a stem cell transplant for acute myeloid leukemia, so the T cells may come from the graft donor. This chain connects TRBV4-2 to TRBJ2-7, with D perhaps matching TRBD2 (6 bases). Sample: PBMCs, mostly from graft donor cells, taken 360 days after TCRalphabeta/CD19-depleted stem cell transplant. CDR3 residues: CASSQGGTPEDYEQYF. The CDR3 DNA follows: TGTGCCAGCAGCCAAGGGGGGACTCCGGAAGACTACGAGCAGTACTTC.